This T cell receptor (beta chain) is from a study of PD-1 blockade in classical Hodgkin lymphoma. Germline V gene lookup returns CDR1 GTSNPN and CDR2 SVGIG (reference sequence). Trimming at V came to 3 bases and at J to 2 bases, leaving 6 bases not matched to a gene. The CDR3 is 14 amino acids. Assay used: immunoSEQ multiplex PCR; TCRdb lists only in-frame clones, some missing. Among 27,000 or so clones listed, 70% to 80% were seen once. All patients relapsed after autologous stem cell transplantation, and brentuximab vedotin exposure varied. With magnetic negative selection, CD4+ T cells were purified from PBMCs that had been thawed.

This clonotype was sampled from a human donor with classical Hodgkin lymphoma. Sequences were derived from CD4+ T cells from blood, sampled at baseline. This rearrangement joins TRBV30 to TRBJ2-7; TRBD1 aligns across 8 bases. For the CDR3, the DNA is TGTGCCTGGAGGGGGGGACAGGCCCCCTACGAGCAGTACTTC. Protein: CAWRGGQAPYEQYF.